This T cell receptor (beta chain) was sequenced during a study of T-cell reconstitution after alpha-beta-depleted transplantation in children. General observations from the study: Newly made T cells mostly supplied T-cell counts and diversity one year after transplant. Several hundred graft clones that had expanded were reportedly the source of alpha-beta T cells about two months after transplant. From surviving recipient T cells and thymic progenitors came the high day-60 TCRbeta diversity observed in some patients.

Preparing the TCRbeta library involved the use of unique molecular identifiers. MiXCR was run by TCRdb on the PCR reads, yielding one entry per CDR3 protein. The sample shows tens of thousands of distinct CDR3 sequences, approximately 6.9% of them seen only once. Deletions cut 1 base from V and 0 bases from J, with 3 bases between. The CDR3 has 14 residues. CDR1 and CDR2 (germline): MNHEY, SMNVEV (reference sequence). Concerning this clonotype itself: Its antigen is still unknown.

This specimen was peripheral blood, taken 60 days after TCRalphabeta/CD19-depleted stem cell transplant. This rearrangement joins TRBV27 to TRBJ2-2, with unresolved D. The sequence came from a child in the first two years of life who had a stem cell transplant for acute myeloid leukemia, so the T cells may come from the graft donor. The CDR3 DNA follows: TGTGCCAGCAGTTTATGGGCGAACACCGGGGAGCTGTTTTTT. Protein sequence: CASSLWANTGELFF.